One T cell receptor beta chain is described in this entry. Its antigen remains unidentified. Data came from immunoSEQ multiplex PCR; TCRdb stores just in-frame clones and leaves some out. The sample lists about 280,000 clones; roughly 90% were seen once. These data originate in a study of cytomegalovirus exposure and HLA in healthy donors. There are 13 residues in the CDR3. V lost 6 bases, J lost 0 bases, and 9 bases lay in between. Germline V lookup: CDR1 LNHNV, CDR2 YYDKDF (reference sequence). Study results and limitations: The study put 150 to 200 TCR beta chains on its list as cytomegalovirus-associated. Rarity characterized most TCR sequences, yet some public TCRs appeared in many donors. High sensitivity and specificity were reportedly achieved when the classifier diagnosed cytomegalovirus status.

The receptor was derived from a woman younger than 35 in good health and CMV-seronegative. Sequenced: PBMCs. The chain joins TRBV15 to TRBJ2-7, with D maybe TRBD2 (6 bases). The CDR3 nucleotides read TGTGCCACCAGAGGCGGGAACTCCTACGAGCAGTACTTC. Its protein is CATRGGNSYEQYF. Using reference TRBV15 and TRBJ2-7 for the parts outside the CDR3, the full variable domain is DAMVIQNPRYQVTQFGKPVTLSCSQTLNHNVMYWYQQKSSQAPKLLFHYYDKDFNNEADTPDNFQSRRPNTSFCFLDIRSPGLGDTAMYLCATRGGNSYEQYFGPGTRLTVT.